This T cell receptor beta chain was documented in a study of beta chain features in type 1 diabetes. This clone was picked up a small number of times. Its antigen is as yet unknown. General study points: An over-representation of cells with high TCR expression could result from cDNA sequencing. Type 1 diabetes patients had VDJ junctions that carried fewer insertions and more deletions. Researchers report that Type 1 diabetes patients had moderately but significantly shorter TCRB CDR3s across all four CD4+ subsets.

The germline V and J ends were trimmed by 5 bases and 5 bases, with 10 bases remaining between them. The CDR3 extends over 12 amino acids. Looked up from germline, CDR1 is MNHEY and CDR2 is SVGAGI. Investigators reverse transcribed all isolated RNA, so they sequenced expressed TCRB transcripts. Only in-frame clones appear in the TCRdb table, and some are missing; sequencing was by immunoSEQ multiplex PCR. The data contain about 740,000 clones, 10% to 15% of them singletons. The receptor was derived from a man aged 18 to 30 with type 1 diabetes. Material for sequencing was naive CD4+ T cells from blood. The chain joins TRBV6-5 to TRBJ2-7, with D perhaps matching TRBD2 (6 bases). The CDR3 reads CASSTPGDEQYF. The CDR3 DNA follows: TGTGCCAGCAGTACCCCGGGGGACGAGCAGTACTTC.